The 19 T cell receptor beta chains below all came from one sample that was sequenced in a study of T cell changes during pregnancy in multiple sclerosis. Some clones are missing from TCRdb's copy, which holds only in-frame ones; the method was immunoSEQ multiplex PCR. There are approximately 74,000 clones in the sample; around 92% occur only once, and about 2.5% lies in the top ten. Material: peripheral blood, obtained before pregnancy. The receptors derive from a female donor with multiple sclerosis, enrolled in a pregnancy study.

This clone was seen only once. The gene calls are TRBV4-3 and TRBJ1-1, with no clear D. CDR1 and CDR2 (germline): LGHNA, YSLEER. This CDR3 comprises 15 residues. Deletions cut 0 bases from V and 1 base from J, with 9 bases between. CDR3 region: CASSQDLDSNTEAFF. In DNA form, the CDR3 reads TGCGCCAGCAGCCAAGATCTGGACTCGAACACTGAAGCTTTCTTT.

V gene TRBV5-6 combines with J gene TRBJ2-7; 11 bases map to TRBD1. Germline CDR1 is SGHDT and CDR2 is YYEEEE. This CDR3 contains 15 residues. The J segment lost 4 bases and the V segment lost 4 bases, leaving 7 bases of the junction unmatched. CDR3 nucleotide sequence: TGTGCCAGCAGCGCGCCGGGACAGGGGGATTACGAGCAGTACTTC. Encoded protein: CASSAPGQGDYEQYF.

This clone has only a few counts. V and J are TRBV6-5 and TRBJ1-5; D is unresolved. The germline V and J ends were trimmed by 6 bases and 1 base, with 10 bases remaining between them. Germline CDR1 MNHEY, CDR2 SVGAGI. This CDR3 is built from 14 residues. The DNA for the CDR3 is TGTGCCAGCAGGTCGTCAGGCAGCAATCAGCCCCAGCATTTT. It translates to CASRSSGSNQPQHF.

The chain is built from TRBV5-6 and TRBJ2-4; maybe TRBD1 (6 bases). Germline CDR1 and CDR2: SGHDT and YYEEEE. V was shortened by 4 bases and J by 4 bases, with 15 bases between the two germline ends. This CDR3 has 15 residues. The CDR3 region is CASSDPGTRKNIQYF. The CDR3 DNA reads as TGTGCCAGCAGCGATCCTGGGACAAGAAAAAACATTCAGTACTTC.

The chain couples TRBV5-5 to TRBJ1-2, with a possible D match to TRBD1 (6 bases). This CDR3 spans 15 amino acids. CDR1 SGHKS and CDR2 YYEKEE come from the germline V gene (reference sequence). Trimming stripped 0 bases from V and 8 bases from J, with 17 bases between. CDR3 protein: CASSLEVGAPGGYTF. In DNA form, the CDR3 reads TGTGCCAGCAGCTTGGAAGTGGGGGCGCCGGGGGGCTACACCTTC.

The chain links TRBV6-1 to TRBJ2-5; TRBD2 matches at 11 bases. CDR1 and CDR2 (germline): MNHNS, SASEGT. This CDR3 region has 15 residues. The trim removed 8 bases at V and 1 base at J, leaving 6 bases unmatched. The CDR3 sequence is CASHLAGGGQETQYF. The CDR3 DNA sequence: TGTGCCAGCCATCTAGCGGGAGGAGGCCAAGAGACCCAGTACTTC.

The chain couples TRBV29-1 to TRBJ2-1, with TRBD2 matching over 14 bases. After removal of 6 bases from V and 0 bases from J, the junction contained 7 bases not matched to a gene. Germline values: CDR1 SQVTM, CDR2 ANQGSEA. The CDR3 loop spans 17 amino acids. DNA of the CDR3: TGCAGCGTGGTGGGACTAGCGGGAGTGGGCTCCTACAATGAGCAGTTCTTC. This translates into CSVVGLAGVGSYNEQFF.

The chain combines TRBV6-5 with TRBJ1-2; maybe TRBD1 (6 bases). Germline CDR1 is MNHEY and CDR2 is SVGAGI. V was shortened by 7 bases and J by 3 bases, with 12 bases between the two germline ends. The CDR3 contains 13 residues. Here the CDR3 reads CASTGGKDYGYTF. DNA for the CDR3: TGTGCCAGCACGGGGGGCAAAGACTATGGCTACACCTTC.

The V and J genes are TRBV19 and TRBJ1-2, with 9 bases fitting TRBD1. Germline CDR1 LNHDA, CDR2 SQIVND (reference sequence). The CDR3 covers 13 residues. V gave up 7 bases and J gave up 3 bases; unmatched junction bases: 3. The CDR3 loop is CASTRTGDYGYTF. The CDR3 DNA sequence: TGTGCCAGTACGAGGACAGGGGACTATGGCTACACCTTC.

The V and J genes are TRBV14 and TRBJ2-1, with 9 bases lining up with TRBD1. Germline V lookup: CDR1 SGHDN, CDR2 FVKESK. The CDR3 sequence is 16 residues long. After removal of 4 bases from V and 6 bases from J, the junction contained 10 bases not matched to a gene. CDR3 sequence (DNA): TGTGCCAGCAGCCCCTCGGGACAGGGAGGTAGCAATGAGCAGTTCTTC. Translating it yields CASSPSGQGGSNEQFF. Supplemented by reference TRBV14 and TRBJ2-1, the full variable domain reads EAGVTQFPSHSVIEKGQTVTLRCDPISGHDNLYWYRRVMGKEIKFLLHFVKESKQDESGMPNNRFLAERTGGTYSTLKVQPAELEDSGVYFCASSPSGQGGSNEQFFGPGTRLTVL.

CDR3 sequence (DNA): TGTGCCAGCAGCTCGGGACTAGCGGGATCCGAGACCCAGTACTTC. It encodes CASSSGLAGSETQYF. The chain carries TRBV6-1 and TRBJ2-5, with 13 bases identical to TRBD2. Germline CDR1 MNHNS, CDR2 SASEGT. The ends lost 6 bases at V and 5 bases at J; junction bases unmatched: 6. There are 15 residues in the CDR3.

The chain carries TRBV19 and TRBJ1-1; D may be TRBD1 (6 bases). Germline loops: CDR1 LNHDA, CDR2 SQIVND (reference sequence). Trimming cost V 6 bases and J 9 bases, with 17 bases left between them. CDR3 length: 13 residues. The CDR3 nucleotides read TGTGCCAGTAGCGGGGACACCTCCCAAAAAGCTTTCTTT. Translation gives CASSGDTSQKAFF.

The chain is built from TRBV11-3 and TRBJ2-5, with 14 bases identical to TRBD2. This CDR3 has 15 amino acids. Germline V gene data show CDR1 as SGHNT and CDR2 as YENEEA. V was pared by 5 bases and J by 3 bases, with 2 bases of the junction left unmatched. The CDR3 DNA reads as TGTGCCAGCAGCCTGGGACTAGCGGGAGAAGAGACCCAGTACTTC. Translated, it gives CASSLGLAGEETQYF. Full variable domain (outside the CDR3, taken from reference TRBV11-3 and TRBJ2-5): EAGVVQSPRYKIIEKKQPVAFWCNPISGHNTLYWYLQNLGQGPELLIRYENEEAVDDSQLPKDRFSAERLKGVDSTLKIQPAELGDSAVYLCASSLGLAGEETQYFGPGTRLLVL.

The J gene is TRBJ1-2, the V gene TRBV10-3; D not certain. This CDR3 is built from 15 residues. CDR1 is ENHRY, CDR2 SYGVKD, per germline. V lost 3 bases and J 1 base, leaving 12 bases between the germline ends. This chain's CDR3 is CAISDGGRSNYGYTF. The CDR3 bases are TGTGCCATCAGTGACGGAGGCAGGAGTAACTATGGCTACACCTTC.

This chain links TRBV14 with TRBJ2-7; maybe TRBD1 (6 bases). Germline CDR1 reads SGHDN; CDR2 reads FVKESK. The CDR3 is 14 residues long. The germline V and J ends were trimmed by 3 bases and 4 bases, with 13 bases remaining between them. Written as DNA, the CDR3 is TGTGCCAGCAGCCAGGTTGGGACATTTTACGAGCAGTACTTC. Residues: CASSQVGTFYEQYF.

The gene calls are TRBV30 and TRBJ1-1, with 7 nucleotides matching TRBD1. The CDR3 runs to 13 residues. With 2 bases clipped from V and 3 bases from J, the junction kept 3 bases outside the gene matches. Germline loops: CDR1 GTSNPN, CDR2 SVGIG (reference sequence). DNA of the CDR3: TGTGCCTGGAGTTACAGGGGAGACACTGAAGCTTTCTTT. Translated: CAWSYRGDTEAFF. Supplemented by reference TRBV30 and TRBJ1-1, the full variable domain reads SQTIHQWPATLVQPVGSPLSLECTVEGTSNPNLYWYRQAAGRGLQLLFYSVGIGQISSEVPQNLSASRPQDRQFILSSKKLLLSDSGFYLCAWSYRGDTEAFFGQGTRLTVV.

The V gene is TRBV6-5, the J gene TRBJ1-1, with D possibly being TRBD1 (6 bases). The CDR3 extends over 14 amino acids. With 6 bases removed from V and 6 bases from J, the gap between germline ends came to 17 bases. Germline V gene lookup returns CDR1 MNHEY and CDR2 SVGAGI. The CDR3: CASSAYRDRSEAFF. DNA of the CDR3: TGTGCCAGCAGCGCCTACAGGGACCGTTCTGAAGCTTTCTTT.

The rearrangement links TRBV19 to TRBJ2-7, with D perhaps matching TRBD1 (6 bases). Germline values: CDR1 LNHDA, CDR2 SQIVND (reference sequence). The CDR3 has 15 residues. Trimming cost V 1 base and J 5 bases, with 15 bases left between them. The CDR3 spells CASSIGGLTPDEQYF. The CDR3 DNA reads as TGTGCCAGTAGTATAGGGGGGCTAACCCCAGACGAGCAGTACTTC.

As for this clone: This sequence may be a read error, since a much larger clone differs from it by one base. The chain links TRBV25-1 to TRBJ2-3; TRBD2 agrees at 10 bases. V gave up 4 bases and J gave up 1 base; unmatched junction bases: 2. The germline V gene encodes CDR1 MGHDK and CDR2 SYGVNS. This CDR3 is built from 15 residues. CDR3 bases: TGTGCCAGCAGTGCCGGGACTAGCGGCACAGATACGCAGTATTTT. This gives the protein CASSAGTSGTDTQYF.